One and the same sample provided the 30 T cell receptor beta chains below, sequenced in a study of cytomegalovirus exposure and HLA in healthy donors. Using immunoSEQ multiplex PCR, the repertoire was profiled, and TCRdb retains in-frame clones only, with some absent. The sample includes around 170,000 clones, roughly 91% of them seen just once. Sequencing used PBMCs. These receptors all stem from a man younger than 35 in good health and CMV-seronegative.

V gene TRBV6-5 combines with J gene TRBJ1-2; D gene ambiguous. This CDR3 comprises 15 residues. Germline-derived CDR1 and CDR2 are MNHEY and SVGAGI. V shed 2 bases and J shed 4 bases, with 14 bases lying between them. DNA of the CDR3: TGTGCCAGCAGTTACGAGGCCCGGGGATTCTATGGCTACACCTTC. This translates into CASSYEARGFYGYTF.

DNA for the CDR3: TGTGCCAGCAGTGGTCAGGGGGGACAGGGGGGCGAGCAGTACGTC. It yields the protein CASSGQGGQGGEQYV. The V gene is TRBV6-1, the J gene TRBJ2-7; 11 nucleotides match TRBD1. V shed 4 bases, J shed 6 bases, and the junction held 8 bases outside the gene matches. CDR3 length: 15 amino acids. Per germline, CDR1 MNHNS and CDR2 SASEGT.

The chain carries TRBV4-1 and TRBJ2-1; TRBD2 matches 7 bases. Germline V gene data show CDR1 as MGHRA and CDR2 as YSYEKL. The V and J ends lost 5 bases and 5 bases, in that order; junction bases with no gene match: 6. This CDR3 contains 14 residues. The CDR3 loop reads CASSMASGNNEQFF. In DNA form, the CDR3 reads TGCGCCAGCAGCATGGCTAGCGGAAACAATGAGCAGTTCTTC.

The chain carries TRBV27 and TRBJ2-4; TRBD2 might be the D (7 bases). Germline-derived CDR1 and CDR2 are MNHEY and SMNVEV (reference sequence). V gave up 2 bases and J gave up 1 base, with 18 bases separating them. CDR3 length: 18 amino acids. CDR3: CASSLGMGGLGAKNIQYF. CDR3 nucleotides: TGTGCCAGCAGTTTAGGGATGGGGGGGCTCGGGGCCAAAAACATTCAGTACTTC.

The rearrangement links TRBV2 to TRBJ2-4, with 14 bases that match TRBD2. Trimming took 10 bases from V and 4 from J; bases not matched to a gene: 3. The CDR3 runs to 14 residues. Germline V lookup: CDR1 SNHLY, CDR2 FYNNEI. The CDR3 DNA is TGTGCCACCGGACTAGCGGGGGGAAAAAACATTCAGTACTTC. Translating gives CATGLAGGKNIQYF.

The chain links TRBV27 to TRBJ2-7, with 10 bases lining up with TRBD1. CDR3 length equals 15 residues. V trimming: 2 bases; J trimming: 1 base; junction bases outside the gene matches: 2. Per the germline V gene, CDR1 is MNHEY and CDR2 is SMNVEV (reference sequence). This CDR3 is CASSLRTGGSYEQYV. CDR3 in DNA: TGTGCCAGCAGTTTACGGACAGGGGGTTCCTACGAGCAGTACGTC.

The CDR3 coding sequence is TGCGCCAGCAGCCAAGAAGAGGCAGATCGCCCCTACGAGCAGTACTTC. Translated, it gives CASSQEEADRPYEQYF. The chain joins TRBV4-1 to TRBJ2-7; no reliable D call. Germline values: CDR1 MGHRA, CDR2 YSYEKL. V dropped 0 bases and J dropped 2 bases, with 14 bases sitting between them. The CDR3 totals 16 residues.

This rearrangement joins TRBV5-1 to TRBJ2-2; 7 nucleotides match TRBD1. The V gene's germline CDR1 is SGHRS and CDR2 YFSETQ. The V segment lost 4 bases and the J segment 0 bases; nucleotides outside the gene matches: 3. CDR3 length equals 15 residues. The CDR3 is CASSIGQANTGELFF. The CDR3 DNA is TGCGCCAGCAGCATTGGACAGGCGAACACCGGGGAGCTGTTTTTT.

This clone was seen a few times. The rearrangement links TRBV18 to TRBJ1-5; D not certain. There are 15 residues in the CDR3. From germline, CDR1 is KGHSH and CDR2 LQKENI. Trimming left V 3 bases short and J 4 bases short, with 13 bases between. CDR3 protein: CASSPDAHRNQPQHF. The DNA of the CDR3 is TGTGCCAGCTCACCCGATGCCCATCGGAATCAGCCCCAGCATTTT.

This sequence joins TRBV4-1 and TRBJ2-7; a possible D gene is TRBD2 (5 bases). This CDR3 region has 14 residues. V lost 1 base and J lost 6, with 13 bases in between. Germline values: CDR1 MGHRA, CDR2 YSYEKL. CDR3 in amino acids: CASSQAGFRGEQYF. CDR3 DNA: TGCGCCAGCAGCCAAGCGGGGTTTCGTGGCGAGCAGTACTTC.

The CDR3: CASSKGTGASYEQYF. DNA for the CDR3: TGTGCCAGTAGTAAGGGGACAGGGGCCTCCTACGAGCAGTACTTC. The chain is built from TRBV19 and TRBJ2-7; the match to TRBD1 covers 10 bases. The germline V gene has CDR1 LNHDA and CDR2 SQIVND (reference sequence). CDR3 size: 15 residues. The V gene end was trimmed by 4 bases and the J gene end by 0 bases; junction bases not matched to a gene: 3.

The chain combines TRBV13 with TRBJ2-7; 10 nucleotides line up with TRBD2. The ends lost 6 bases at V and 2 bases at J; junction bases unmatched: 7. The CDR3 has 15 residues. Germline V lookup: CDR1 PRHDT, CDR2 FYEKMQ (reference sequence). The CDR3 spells CASSSASGGAYEQYV. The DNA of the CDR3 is TGTGCCAGCAGTTCAGCAAGCGGGGGGGCCTACGAGCAGTACGTC.

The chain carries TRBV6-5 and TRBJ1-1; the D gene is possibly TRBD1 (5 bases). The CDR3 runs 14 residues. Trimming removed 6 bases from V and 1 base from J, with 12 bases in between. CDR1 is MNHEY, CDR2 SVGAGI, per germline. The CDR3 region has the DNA TGTGCCAGCAGCCGATCACAGGCGAACACTGAAGCTTTCTTT. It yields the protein CASSRSQANTEAFF.

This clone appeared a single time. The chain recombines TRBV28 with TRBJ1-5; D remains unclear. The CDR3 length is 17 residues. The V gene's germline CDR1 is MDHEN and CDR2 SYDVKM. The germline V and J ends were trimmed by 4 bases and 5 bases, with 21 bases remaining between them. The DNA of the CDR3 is TGTGCCAGCAGTTCCTCACCGACCCGGTGGGGAGATCAGCCCCAGCATTTT. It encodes CASSSSPTRWGDQPQHF.

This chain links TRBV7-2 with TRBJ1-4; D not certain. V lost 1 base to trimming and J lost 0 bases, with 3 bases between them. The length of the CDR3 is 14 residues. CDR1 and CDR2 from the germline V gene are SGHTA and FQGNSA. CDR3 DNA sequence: TGTGCCAGCAGCTTAGGAGCAACTAATGAAAAACTGTTTTTT. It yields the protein CASSLGATNEKLFF.

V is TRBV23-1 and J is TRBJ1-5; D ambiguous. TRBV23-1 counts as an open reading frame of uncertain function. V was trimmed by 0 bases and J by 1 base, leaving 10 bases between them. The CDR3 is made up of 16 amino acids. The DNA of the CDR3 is TGCGCCAGCAGTCAATCTTTACGGAGGAGCAATCAGCCCCAGCATTTT. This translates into CASSQSLRRSNQPQHF.

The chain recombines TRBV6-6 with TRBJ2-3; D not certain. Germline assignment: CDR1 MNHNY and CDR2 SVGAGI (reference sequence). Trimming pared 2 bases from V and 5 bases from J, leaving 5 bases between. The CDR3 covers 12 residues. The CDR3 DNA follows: TGTGCCAGCAGTTACCCAGGAGATACGCAGTATTTT. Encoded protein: CASSYPGDTQYF.

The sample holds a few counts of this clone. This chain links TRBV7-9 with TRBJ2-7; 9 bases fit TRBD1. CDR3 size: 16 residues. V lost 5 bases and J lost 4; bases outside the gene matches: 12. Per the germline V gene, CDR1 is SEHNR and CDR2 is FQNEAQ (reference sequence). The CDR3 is CASSLSSGTGIYEQYF. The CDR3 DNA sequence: TGTGCCAGCAGCCTTTCTTCCGGGACAGGGATATACGAGCAGTACTTC.

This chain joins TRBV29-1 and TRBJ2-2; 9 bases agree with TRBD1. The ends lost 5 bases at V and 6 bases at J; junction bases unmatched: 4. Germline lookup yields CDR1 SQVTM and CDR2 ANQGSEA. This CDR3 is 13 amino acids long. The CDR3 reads CSVTTGGSGELFF. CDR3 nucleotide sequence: TGCAGCGTTACAACAGGGGGCTCCGGGGAGCTGTTTTTT.

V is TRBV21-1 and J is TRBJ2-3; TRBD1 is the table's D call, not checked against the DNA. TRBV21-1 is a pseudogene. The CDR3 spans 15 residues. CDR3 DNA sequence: TGTGCCAGCGGACTTACAGGGCCTCGAACGGATACGCAGTATTTT. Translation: CASGLTGPRTDTQYF.

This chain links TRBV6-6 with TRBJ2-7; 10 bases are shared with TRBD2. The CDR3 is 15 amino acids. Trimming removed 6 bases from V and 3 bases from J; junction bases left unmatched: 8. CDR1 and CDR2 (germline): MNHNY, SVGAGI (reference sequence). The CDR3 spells CASRLNLAGDYEQYF. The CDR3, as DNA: TGTGCCAGCAGATTGAATCTAGCGGGAGACTACGAGCAGTACTTC.

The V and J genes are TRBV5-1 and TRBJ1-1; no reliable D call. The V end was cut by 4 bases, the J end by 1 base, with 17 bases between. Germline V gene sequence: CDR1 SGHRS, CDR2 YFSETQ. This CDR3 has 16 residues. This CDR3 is CASSPPAQASNTEAFF. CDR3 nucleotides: TGCGCCAGCAGCCCCCCGGCGCAGGCATCGAACACTGAAGCTTTCTTT.

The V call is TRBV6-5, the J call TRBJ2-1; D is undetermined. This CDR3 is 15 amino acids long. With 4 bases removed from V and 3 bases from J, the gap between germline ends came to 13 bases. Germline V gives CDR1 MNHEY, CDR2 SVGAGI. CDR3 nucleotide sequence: TGTGCCAGCAGTTGGTCACACCGCGGCTACAATGAGCAGTTCTTC. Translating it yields CASSWSHRGYNEQFF.

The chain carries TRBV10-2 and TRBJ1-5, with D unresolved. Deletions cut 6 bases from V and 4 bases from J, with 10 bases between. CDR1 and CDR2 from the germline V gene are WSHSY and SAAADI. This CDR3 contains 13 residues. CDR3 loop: CASRPGPNQPQHF. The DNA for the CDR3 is TGCGCCAGCAGACCGGGTCCAAATCAGCCCCAGCATTTT.

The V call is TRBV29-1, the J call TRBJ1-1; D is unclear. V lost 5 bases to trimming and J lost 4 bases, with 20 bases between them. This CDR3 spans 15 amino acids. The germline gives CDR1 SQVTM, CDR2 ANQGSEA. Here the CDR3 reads CSVSTLEVASTEAFF. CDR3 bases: TGCAGCGTTTCCACCTTGGAGGTGGCGTCCACTGAAGCTTTCTTT.

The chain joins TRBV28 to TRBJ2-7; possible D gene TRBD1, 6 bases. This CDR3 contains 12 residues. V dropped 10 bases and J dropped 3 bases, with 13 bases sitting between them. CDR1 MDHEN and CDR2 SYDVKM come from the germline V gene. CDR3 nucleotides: TGTGCCACGAGGCAGGGGCGCTACGAGCAGTACTTC. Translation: CATRQGRYEQYF.

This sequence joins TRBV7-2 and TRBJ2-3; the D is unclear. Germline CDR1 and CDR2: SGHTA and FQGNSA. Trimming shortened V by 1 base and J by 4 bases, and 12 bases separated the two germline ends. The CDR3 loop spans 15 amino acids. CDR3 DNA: TGTGCCAGCAGCTTAGAGTCGACCAGCGCAGATACGCAGTATTTT. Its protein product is CASSLESTSADTQYF. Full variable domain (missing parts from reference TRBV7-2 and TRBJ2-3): GAGVSQSPSNKVTEKGKDVELRCDPISGHTALYWYRQSLGQGLEFLIYFQGNSAPDKSGLPSDRFSAERTGGSVSTLTIQRTQQEDSAVYLCASSLESTSADTQYFGPGTRLTVL.

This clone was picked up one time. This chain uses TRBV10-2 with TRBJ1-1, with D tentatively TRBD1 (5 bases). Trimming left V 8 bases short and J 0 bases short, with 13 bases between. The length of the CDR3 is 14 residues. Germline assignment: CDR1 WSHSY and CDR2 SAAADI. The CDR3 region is CASWGGGMNTEAFF. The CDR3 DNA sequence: TGCGCCAGCTGGGGGGGAGGGATGAACACTGAAGCTTTCTTT.

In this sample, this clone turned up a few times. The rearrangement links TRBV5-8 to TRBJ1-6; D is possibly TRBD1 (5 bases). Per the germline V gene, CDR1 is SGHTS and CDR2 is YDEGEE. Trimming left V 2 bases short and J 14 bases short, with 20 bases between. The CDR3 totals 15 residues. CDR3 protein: CASSFAGRGSWTLHF. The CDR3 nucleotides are TGTGCCAGCAGCTTCGCAGGGCGAGGATCTTGGACCCTCCACTTT.

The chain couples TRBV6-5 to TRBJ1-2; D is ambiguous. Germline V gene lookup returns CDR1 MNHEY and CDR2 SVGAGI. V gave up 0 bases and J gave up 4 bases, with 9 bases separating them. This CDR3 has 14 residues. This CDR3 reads CASSYSGGGYGYTF. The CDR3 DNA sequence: TGTGCCAGCAGTTACTCAGGAGGCGGCTATGGCTACACCTTC.